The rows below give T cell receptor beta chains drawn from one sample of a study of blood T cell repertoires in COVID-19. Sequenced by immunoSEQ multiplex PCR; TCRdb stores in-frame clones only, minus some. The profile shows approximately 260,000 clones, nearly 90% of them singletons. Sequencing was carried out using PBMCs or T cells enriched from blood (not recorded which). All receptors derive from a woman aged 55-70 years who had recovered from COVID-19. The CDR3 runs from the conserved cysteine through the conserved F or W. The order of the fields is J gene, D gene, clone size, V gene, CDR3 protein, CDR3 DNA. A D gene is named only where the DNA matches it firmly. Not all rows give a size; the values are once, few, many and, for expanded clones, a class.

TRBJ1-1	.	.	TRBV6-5	CASGTWMNTEAFF	TGTGCCAGCGGGACATGGATGAACACTGAAGCTTTCTTT
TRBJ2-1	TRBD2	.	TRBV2	CASRAGLESYNEQFF	TGTGCCAGCAGAGCGGGATTGGAATCCTACAATGAGCAGTTCTTC
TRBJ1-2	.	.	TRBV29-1	CSPPTQAFNYGYTF	TGCAGCCCGCCGACCCAGGCGTTTAACTATGGCTACACCTTC
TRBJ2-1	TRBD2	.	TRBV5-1	CASSLAPAGSSYNEQFF	TGCGCCAGCAGCTTGGCCCCAGCGGGGAGCTCCTACAATGAGCAGTTCTTC
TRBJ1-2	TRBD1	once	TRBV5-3	CARRNRDRGVEGYTF	TGTGCCAGAAGGAACCGGGACAGGGGTGTAGAAGGCTACACCTTC
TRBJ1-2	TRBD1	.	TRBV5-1	CASSPTGGSNYGYTF	TGCGCCAGCAGCCCGACAGGGGGGAGTAACTATGGCTACACCTTC
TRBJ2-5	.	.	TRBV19	CASSPGHNRETQYF	TGTGCCAGTAGCCCGGGACATAATCGGGAGACCCAGTACTTC
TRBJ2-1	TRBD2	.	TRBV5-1	CASSLGLAGGSYNEQFF	TGCGCCAGCAGCCTGGGACTAGCGGGAGGGTCCTACAATGAGCAGTTCTTC
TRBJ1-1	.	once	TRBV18	CASSPYSGMNTEAFF	TGTGCCAGCTCACCATATTCCGGGATGAACACTGAAGCTTTCTTT
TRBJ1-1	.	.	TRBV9	CASSVKQDTEAFF	TGTGCCAGCAGCGTTAAACAGGACACTGAAGCTTTCTTT
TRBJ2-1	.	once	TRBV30	CAWNRASGPSSYNEQFF	TGTGCCTGGAACAGGGCCAGCGGCCCGAGCTCCTACAATGAGCAGTTCTTC
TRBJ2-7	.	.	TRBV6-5	CASSETHSYEQYF	TGTGCCAGCAGCGAGACACACTCCTACGAGCAGTACTTC
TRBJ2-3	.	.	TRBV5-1	CASSWGASGSTDTQYF	TGCGCCAGCAGCTGGGGGGCTAGCGGTAGCACAGATACGCAGTATTTT
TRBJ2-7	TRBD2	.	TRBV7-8	CASSDLAGVRYEQYF	TGTGCCAGCAGCGACCTAGCGGGAGTCCGGTACGAGCAGTACTTC
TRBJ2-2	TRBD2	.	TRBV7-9	CASSPLAGGPGELFF	TGTGCCAGCAGCCCCCTAGCGGGGGGGCCCGGGGAGCTGTTTTTT
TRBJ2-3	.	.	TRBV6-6	CASSHRAPGVGGGYTQYF	TGTGCCAGCAGTCACCGGGCCCCCGGGGTGGGCGGGGGCTATACGCAGTATTTT
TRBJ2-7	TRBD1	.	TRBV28	CASGRGGTLDEQYF	TGTGCCAGTGGGAGAGGGGGCACCCTAGACGAGCAGTACTTC
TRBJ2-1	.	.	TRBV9	CASGGNEQFF	TGTGCCAGCGGGGGGAATGAGCAGTTCTTC
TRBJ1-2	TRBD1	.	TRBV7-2	CASSDRGPDGYTF	TGTGCCAGCAGCGACAGGGGGCCGGATGGCTACACCTTC
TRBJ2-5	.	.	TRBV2	CASRPNTDSSMGTQYF	TGTGCCAGCAGACCCAATACGGACAGCTCAATGGGGACCCAGTACTTC
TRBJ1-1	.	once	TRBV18	CASWPTGNTEAFF	TGTGCCAGCTGGCCGACAGGGAACACTGAAGCTTTCTTT
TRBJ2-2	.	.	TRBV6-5	CASSYSGRATGELFF	TGTGCCAGCAGTTACTCGGGCAGGGCGACCGGGGAGCTGTTTTTT
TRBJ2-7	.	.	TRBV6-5	CASGLGDYEQYF	TGTGCCAGCGGACTTGGGGACTACGAGCAGTACTTC
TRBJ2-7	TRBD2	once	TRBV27	CASSSPTSGQTYEQYF	TGTGCCAGCAGTTCCCCCACTAGCGGGCAAACCTACGAGCAGTACTTC
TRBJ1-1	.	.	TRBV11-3	CASSFGRVAEAFF	TGTGCCAGCAGCTTTGGGCGGGTCGCTGAAGCTTTCTTT
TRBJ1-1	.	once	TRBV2	CASSVVATNTEAFF	TGTGCCAGCAGTGTGGTGGCAACAAACACTGAAGCTTTCTTT
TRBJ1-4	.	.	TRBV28	CASTSATNEKLFF	TGTGCCAGCACCAGTGCAACTAATGAAAAACTGTTTTTT
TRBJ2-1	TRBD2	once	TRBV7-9	CASSSQTSPQGEQFF	TGTGCCAGCAGCTCTCAGACTAGCCCCCAAGGGGAGCAGTTCTTC
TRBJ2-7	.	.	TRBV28	CASSLGFGGYEQYF	TGTGCCAGCAGTTTGGGTTTCGGAGGATACGAGCAGTACTTC
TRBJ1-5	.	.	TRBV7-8	CASSFLGGNQPQHF	TGTGCCAGCAGTTTCCTCGGTGGCAATCAGCCCCAGCATTTT
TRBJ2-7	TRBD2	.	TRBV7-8	CASSSSGGTYEQYF	TGTGCCAGCAGCTCTAGCGGGGGGACCTACGAGCAGTACTTC
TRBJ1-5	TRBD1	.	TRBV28	CASGPGQGHQPQHF	TGTGCCAGCGGACCGGGACAGGGTCATCAGCCCCAGCATTTT
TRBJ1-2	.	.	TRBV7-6	CASSSGYGYTF	TGTGCCAGCAGCTCGGGCTATGGCTACACCTTC
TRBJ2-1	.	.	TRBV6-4	CASSATSNSYNEQFF	TGTGCCAGCAGTGCTACTAGTAATTCCTACAATGAGCAGTTCTTC
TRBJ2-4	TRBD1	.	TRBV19	CASSTLPGQGSGGIQYF	TGTGCCAGTAGTACCCTACCGGGACAGGGGAGTGGTGGCATTCAGTACTTC
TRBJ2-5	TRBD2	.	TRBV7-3	CASSWVAGSQETQYF	TGTGCCAGCAGCTGGGTAGCGGGGAGTCAAGAGACCCAGTACTTC
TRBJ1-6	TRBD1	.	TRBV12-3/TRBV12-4	CASRGQSDSLHF	TGTGCCAGCAGGGGACAGTCTGATTCCCTCCACTTT
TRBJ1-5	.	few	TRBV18	CASSGTLHSNQPQHF	TGTGCCAGCTCCGGGACACTCCATAGCAATCAGCCCCAGCATTTT
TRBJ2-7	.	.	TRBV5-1	CASSPSRQGGEQYF	TGCGCCAGCAGCCCTTCCAGGCAGGGGGGAGAGCAGTACTTC
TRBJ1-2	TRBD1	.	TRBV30	CAWSGLTGRGYTF	TGTGCCTGGAGTGGATTGACAGGGAGAGGCTACACCTTC
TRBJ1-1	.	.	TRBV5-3	CARSPRGGRNTEAFF	TGTGCCAGAAGCCCGAGGGGGGGCCGGAACACTGAAGCTTTCTTT
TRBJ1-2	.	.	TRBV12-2	CASRLKRQGKIYGYTF	TGTGCAAGTCGCTTAAAACGGCAGGGAAAGATATATGGCTACACCTTC
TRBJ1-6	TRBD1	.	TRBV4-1	CASSHGQGGIYNSPLHF	TGCGCCAGCAGCCACGGACAGGGGGGAATCTATAATTCACCCCTCCACTTT
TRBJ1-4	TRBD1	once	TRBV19	CASSARQGAGEKLFF	TGTGCCAGTAGTGCCCGACAGGGGGCGGGTGAAAAACTGTTTTTT
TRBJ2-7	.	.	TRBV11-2	CASSLRQYYEQYF	TGTGCCAGCAGCTTACGACAATACTACGAGCAGTACTTC
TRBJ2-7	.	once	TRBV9	CASSPPQVDFYEQYF	TGTGCCAGCAGCCCCCCCCAGGTGGATTTCTACGAGCAGTACTTC
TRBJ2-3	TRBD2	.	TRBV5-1	CASSLGTSGNTDTQYF	TGCGCCAGCAGCTTGGGGACTAGCGGGAACACAGATACGCAGTATTTT
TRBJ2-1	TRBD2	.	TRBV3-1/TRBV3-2	CASSRGTSGRVGNEQFF	TGTGCCAGCAGCCGCGGGACTAGCGGGAGGGTAGGGAATGAGCAGTTCTTC
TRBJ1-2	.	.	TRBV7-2	CASSRGSQIYGYTF	TGTGCCAGCAGCCGGGGGTCCCAGATCTATGGCTACACCTTC
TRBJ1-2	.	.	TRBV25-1	CASSWQVPGYTF	TGTGCCAGCAGTTGGCAGGTTCCTGGCTACACCTTC
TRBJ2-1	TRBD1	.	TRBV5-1	CASSLSGQDNEQFF	TGCGCCAGCAGCTTGTCGGGACAGGACAATGAGCAGTTCTTC
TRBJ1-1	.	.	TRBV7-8	CASSPRQYTEAFF	TGTGCCAGCAGCCCACGACAGTACACTGAAGCTTTCTTT